This T cell receptor (beta chain) was profiled in a study of T cell responses to AZD1222 COVID-19 vaccine. Some clones are missing from TCRdb's copy, which holds only in-frame ones; the method was immunoSEQ multiplex PCR. The data show 140,000 or so clones, 88% seen once. As for this clone: Its antigen remains unknown.

Study-wide points: Recipients of two AZD1222 doses showed rising Spike-specific TCR breadth and depth. None of the repertoires were sampled until the peak T cell response had passed. Seropositive at baseline were only six or seven AZD1222 recipients.

V was shortened by 4 bases and J by 1 base, with 7 bases between the two germline ends. CDR1 is ENHRY, CDR2 SYGVKD, per germline. CDR3 length: 14 residues. This TCR came from an adult who received the AZD1222 COVID-19 vaccine. The J gene is TRBJ2-2, the V gene TRBV10-3; D is unclear. Sequenced material: peripheral blood, taken 28 days after the second AZD1222 dose. CDR3 loop: CAISGQKNTGELFF. In DNA form, the CDR3 reads TGTGCCATCAGTGGACAAAAGAACACCGGGGAGCTGTTTTTT.